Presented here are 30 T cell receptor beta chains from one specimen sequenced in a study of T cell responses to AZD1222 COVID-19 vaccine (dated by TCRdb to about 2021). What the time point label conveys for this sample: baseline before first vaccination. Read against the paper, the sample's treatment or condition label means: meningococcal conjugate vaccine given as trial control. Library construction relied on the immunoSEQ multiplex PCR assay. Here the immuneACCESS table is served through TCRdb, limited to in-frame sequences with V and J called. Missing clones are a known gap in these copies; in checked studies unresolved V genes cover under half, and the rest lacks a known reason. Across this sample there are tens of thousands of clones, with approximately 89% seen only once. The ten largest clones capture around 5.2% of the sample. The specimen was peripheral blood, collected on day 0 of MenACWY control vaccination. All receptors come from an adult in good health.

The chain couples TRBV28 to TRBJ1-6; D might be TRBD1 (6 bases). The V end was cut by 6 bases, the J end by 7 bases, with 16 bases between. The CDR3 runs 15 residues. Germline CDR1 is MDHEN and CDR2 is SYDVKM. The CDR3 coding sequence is TGTGCCAGCAGCCCACCCCAGGGGTTCAATTCACCCCTCCACTTT. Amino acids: CASSPPQGFNSPLHF.

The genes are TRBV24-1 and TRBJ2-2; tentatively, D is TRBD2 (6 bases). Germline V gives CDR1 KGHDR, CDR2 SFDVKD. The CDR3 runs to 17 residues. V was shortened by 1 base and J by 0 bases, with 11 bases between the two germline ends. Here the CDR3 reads CATSDFRAGPNTGELFF. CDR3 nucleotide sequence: TGTGCCACCAGTGATTTCCGAGCGGGCCCGAACACCGGGGAGCTGTTTTTT.

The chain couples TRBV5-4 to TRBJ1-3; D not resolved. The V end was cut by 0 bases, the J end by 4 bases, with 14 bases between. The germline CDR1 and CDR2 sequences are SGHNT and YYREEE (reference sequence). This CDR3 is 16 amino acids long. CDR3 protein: CASSLGGPRRGNTIYF. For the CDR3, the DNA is TGTGCCAGCAGCTTGGGCGGGCCTCGGCGGGGAAACACCATATATTTT.

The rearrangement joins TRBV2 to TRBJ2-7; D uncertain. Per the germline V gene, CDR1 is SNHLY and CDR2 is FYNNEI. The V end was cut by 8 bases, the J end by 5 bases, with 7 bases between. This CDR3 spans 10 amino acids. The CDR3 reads CASGLNEQYF. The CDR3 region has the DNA TGTGCCAGCGGTTTGAACGAGCAGTACTTC.

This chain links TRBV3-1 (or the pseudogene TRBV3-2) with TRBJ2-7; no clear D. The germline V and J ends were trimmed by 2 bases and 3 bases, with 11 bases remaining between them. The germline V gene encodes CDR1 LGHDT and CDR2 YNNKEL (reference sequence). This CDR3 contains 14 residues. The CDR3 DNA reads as TGTGCCAGCAGCCAACTTGGCGGCTACTACGAGCAGTACTTC. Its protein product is CASSQLGGYYEQYF.

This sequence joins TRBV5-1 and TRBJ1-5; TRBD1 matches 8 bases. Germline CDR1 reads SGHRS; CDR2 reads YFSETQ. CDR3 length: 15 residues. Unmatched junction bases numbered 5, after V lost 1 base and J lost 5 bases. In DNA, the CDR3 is TGCGCCAGCAGCTTGTGGACAGGGCCGGATCAGCCCCAGCATTTT. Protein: CASSLWTGPDQPQHF.

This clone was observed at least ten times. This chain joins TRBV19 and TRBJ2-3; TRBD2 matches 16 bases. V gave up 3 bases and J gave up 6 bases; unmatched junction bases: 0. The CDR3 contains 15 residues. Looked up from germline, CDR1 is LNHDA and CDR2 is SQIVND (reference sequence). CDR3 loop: CASSMGLAGGDTQYF. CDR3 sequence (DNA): TGTGCCAGTAGTATGGGACTAGCGGGAGGGGATACGCAGTATTTT. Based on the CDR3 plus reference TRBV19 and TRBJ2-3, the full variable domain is DGGITQSPKYLFRKEGQNVTLSCEQNLNHDAMYWYRQDPGQGLRLIYYSQIVNDFQKGDIAEGYSVSREKKESFPLTVTSAQKNPTAFYLCASSMGLAGGDTQYFGPGTRLTVL.

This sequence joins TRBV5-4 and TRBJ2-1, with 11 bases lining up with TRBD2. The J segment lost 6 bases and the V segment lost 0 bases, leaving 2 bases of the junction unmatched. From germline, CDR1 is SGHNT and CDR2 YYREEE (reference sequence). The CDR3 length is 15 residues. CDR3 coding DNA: TGTGCCAGCAGCTTGGTACTAGCGGGAGCCAATGAGCAGTTCTTC. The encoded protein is CASSLVLAGANEQFF.

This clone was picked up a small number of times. The CDR3 DNA follows: TGTGCCAGTAAGGACCCACCCGATGGCTACACCTTC. Its protein is CASKDPPDGYTF. The genes are TRBV19 and TRBJ1-2, with no clear D. In germline, CDR1 is LNHDA, CDR2 SQIVND (reference sequence). The CDR3 totals 12 residues. Deletions cut 7 bases from V and 6 bases from J, with 12 bases between.

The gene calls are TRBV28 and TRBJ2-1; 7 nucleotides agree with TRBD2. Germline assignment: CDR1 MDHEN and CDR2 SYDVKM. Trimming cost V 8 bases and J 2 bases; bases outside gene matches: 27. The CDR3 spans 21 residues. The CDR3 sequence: CASVRQRTGTTLILAYNEQFF. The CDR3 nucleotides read TGTGCCAGCGTTCGCCAGAGAACCGGGACTACCCTAATATTGGCCTACAATGAGCAGTTCTTC.

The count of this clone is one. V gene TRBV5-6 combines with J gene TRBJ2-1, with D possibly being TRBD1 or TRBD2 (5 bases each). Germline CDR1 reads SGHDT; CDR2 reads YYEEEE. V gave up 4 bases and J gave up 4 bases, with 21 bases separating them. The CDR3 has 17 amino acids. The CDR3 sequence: CASSPSQTGTSYNEQFF. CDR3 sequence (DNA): TGTGCCAGCAGCCCGTCTCAAACCGGGACCTCATACAATGAGCAGTTCTTC. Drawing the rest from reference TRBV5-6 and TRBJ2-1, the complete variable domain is DAGVTQSPTHLIKTRGQQVTLRCSPKSGHDTVSWYQQALGQGPQFIFQYYEEEERQRGNFPDRFSGHQFPNYSSELNVNALLLGDSALYLCASSPSQTGTSYNEQFFGPGTRLTVL.

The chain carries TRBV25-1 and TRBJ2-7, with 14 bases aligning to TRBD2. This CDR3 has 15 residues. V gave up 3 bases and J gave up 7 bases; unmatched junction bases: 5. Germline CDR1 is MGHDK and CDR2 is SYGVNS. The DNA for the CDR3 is TGTGCCAGCAGTGACCCCCGACTAGCGGGAGGGGAGCAGTACTTC. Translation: CASSDPRLAGGEQYF.

This CDR3 reads CASSTRTRSETQYF. CDR3 DNA: TGTGCCAGTAGTACCCGGACGAGGTCAGAGACCCAGTACTTC. This chain joins TRBV19 and TRBJ2-5, with no clear D. The CDR3 contains 14 residues. The germline gives CDR1 LNHDA, CDR2 SQIVND (reference sequence). The ends were cut back, 4 bases at V and 4 bases at J, with 13 bases in the middle. Drawing the rest from reference TRBV19 and TRBJ2-5, the complete variable domain is DGGITQSPKYLFRKEGQNVTLSCEQNLNHDAMYWYRQDPGQGLRLIYYSQIVNDFQKGDIAEGYSVSREKKESFPLTVTSAQKNPTAFYLCASSTRTRSETQYFGPGTRLLVL.

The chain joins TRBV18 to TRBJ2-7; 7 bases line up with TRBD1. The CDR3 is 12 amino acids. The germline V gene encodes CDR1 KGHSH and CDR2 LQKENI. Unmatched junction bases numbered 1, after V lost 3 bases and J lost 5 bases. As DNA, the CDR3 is TGTGCCAGCTCACCTGACAGGGACGAGCAGTACTTC. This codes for CASSPDRDEQYF.

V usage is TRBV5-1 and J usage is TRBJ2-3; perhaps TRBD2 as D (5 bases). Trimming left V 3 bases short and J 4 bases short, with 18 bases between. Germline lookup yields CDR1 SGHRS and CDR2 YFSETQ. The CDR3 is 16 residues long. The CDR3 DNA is TGCGCCAGCAGCTGGGCCGGGATAGGGATGGCAGATACGCAGTATTTT. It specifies CASSWAGIGMADTQYF.

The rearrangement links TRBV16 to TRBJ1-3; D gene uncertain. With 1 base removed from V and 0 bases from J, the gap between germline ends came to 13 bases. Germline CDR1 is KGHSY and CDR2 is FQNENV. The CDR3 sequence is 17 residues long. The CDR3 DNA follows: TGTGCCAGCAGCCAATTCGGGCGTATCGACTCTGGAAACACCATATATTTT. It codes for CASSQFGRIDSGNTIYF.

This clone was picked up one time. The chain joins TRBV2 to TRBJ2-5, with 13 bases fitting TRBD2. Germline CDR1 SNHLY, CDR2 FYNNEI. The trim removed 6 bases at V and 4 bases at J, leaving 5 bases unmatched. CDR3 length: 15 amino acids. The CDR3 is CASSLTSGRLETQYF. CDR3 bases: TGTGCCAGCAGCTTGACTAGCGGGAGGTTAGAGACCCAGTACTTC.

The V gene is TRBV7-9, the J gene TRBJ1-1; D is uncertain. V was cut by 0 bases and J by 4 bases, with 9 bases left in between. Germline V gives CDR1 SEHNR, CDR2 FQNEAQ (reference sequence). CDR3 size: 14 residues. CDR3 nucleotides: TGTGCCAGCAGCTTAGCGGGGTCGGTCACTGAAGCTTTCTTT. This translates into CASSLAGSVTEAFF.

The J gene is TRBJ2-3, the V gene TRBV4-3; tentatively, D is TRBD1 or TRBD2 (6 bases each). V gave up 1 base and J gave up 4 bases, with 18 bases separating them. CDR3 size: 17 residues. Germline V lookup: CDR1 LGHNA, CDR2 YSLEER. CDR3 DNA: TGCGCCAGCAGCCAAGGAGTTAGGGGGGTTCCGTCAGATACGCAGTATTTT. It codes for CASSQGVRGVPSDTQYF.

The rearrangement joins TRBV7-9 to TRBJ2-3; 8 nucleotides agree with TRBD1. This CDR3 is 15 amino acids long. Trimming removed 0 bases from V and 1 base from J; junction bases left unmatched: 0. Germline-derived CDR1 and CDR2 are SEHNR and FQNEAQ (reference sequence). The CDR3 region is CASSLATGGTDTQYF. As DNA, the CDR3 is TGTGCCAGCAGCTTAGCGACAGGGGGCACAGATACGCAGTATTTT.

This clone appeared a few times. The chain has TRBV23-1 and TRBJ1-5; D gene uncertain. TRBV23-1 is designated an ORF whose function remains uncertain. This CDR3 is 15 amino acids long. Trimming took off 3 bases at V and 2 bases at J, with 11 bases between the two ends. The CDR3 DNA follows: TGCGCCAGCAGTCAGGACTTCGAACGCAATCAGCCCCAGCATTTT. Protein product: CASSQDFERNQPQHF.

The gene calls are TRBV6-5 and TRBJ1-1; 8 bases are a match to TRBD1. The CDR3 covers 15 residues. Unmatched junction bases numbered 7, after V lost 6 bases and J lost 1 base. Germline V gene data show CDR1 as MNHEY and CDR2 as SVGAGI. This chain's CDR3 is CASRLGQAKNTEAFF. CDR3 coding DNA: TGTGCCAGCAGACTGGGACAGGCTAAGAACACTGAAGCTTTCTTT.

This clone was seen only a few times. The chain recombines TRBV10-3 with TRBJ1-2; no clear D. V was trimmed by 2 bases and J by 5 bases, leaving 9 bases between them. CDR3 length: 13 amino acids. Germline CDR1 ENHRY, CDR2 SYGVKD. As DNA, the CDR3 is TGTGCCATCAGTGAGCTGCGAAGTTATGGCTACACCTTC. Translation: CAISELRSYGYTF.

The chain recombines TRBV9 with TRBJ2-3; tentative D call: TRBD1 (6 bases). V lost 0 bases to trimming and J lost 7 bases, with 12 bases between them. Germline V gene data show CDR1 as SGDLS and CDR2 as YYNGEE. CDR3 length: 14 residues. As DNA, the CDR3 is TGTGCCAGCAGCGTAGTACAAGGGGGTTATACGCAGTATTTT. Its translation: CASSVVQGGYTQYF.

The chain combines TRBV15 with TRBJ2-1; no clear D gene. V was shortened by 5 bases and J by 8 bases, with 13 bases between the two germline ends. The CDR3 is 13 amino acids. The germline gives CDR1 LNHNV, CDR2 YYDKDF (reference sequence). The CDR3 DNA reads TGTGCCACCAGCGTACCGAATCGGGATGAGCAGTTCTTC. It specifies CATSVPNRDEQFF.

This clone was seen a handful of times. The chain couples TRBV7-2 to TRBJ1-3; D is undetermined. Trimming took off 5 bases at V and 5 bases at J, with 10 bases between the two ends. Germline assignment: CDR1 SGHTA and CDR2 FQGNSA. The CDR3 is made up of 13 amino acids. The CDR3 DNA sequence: TGTGCCAGCAGCACCGGACGGCGAAACACCATATATTTT. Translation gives CASSTGRRNTIYF.

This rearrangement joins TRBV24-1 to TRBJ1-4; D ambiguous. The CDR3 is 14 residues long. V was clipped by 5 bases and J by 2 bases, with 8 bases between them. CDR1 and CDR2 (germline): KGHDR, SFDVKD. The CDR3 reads CATSALETNEKLFF. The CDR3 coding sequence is TGTGCCACCAGTGCGCTGGAGACTAATGAAAAACTGTTTTTT.

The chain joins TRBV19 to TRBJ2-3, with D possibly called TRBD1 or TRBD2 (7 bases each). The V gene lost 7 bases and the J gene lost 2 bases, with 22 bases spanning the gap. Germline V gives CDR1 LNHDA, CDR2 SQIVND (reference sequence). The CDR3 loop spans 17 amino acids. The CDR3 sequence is CASTGGPGQAITDTQYF. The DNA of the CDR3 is TGTGCCAGTACGGGGGGCCCAGGACAGGCGATCACAGATACGCAGTATTTT.

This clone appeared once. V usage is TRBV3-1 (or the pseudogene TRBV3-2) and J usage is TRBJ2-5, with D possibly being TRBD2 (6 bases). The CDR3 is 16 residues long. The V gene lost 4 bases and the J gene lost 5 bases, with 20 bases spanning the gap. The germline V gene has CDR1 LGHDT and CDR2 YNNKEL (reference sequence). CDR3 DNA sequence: TGTGCCAGCAGCCCCTTTTGGACTAACGCGGGGGAGACCCAGTACTTC. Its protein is CASSPFWTNAGETQYF.

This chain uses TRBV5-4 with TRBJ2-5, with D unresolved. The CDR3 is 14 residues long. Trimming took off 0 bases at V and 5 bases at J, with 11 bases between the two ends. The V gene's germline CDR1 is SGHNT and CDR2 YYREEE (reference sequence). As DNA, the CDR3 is TGTGCCAGCAGCTTGGAGCCAGTTCGGGAGACCCAGTACTTC. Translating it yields CASSLEPVRETQYF.